This T cell receptor (beta chain) was recorded in a study of blood T cell repertoires in COVID-19. At the level of the study: The United States, Italy and Spain provided the acute and convalescent COVID-19 samples. In each case, the material was cDNA or gDNA derived from T cells, B-cell-depleted T cells, or PBMCs.

Original data processing: It was from reference gene primer amplification that nucleated cell counts were estimated. TCRdb's table, derived via immunoSEQ multiplex PCR, lists solely in-frame clones and lacks some. V and J calls and clone size are given by that table; D and trimming were obtained from the DNA. The sample records under 250,000 clones, 85% to 90% being singletons. Germline CDR1 is MNHEY and CDR2 is SVGEGT. Deletions cut 3 bases from V and 2 bases from J, with 5 bases between. The CDR3 is made up of 12 amino acids. The sequence came from a woman aged 55-69 years with acute or convalescent COVID-19. This sequence joins TRBV6-2 or TRBV6-3 and TRBJ2-7; unclear D gene. The source material was peripheral blood. CDR3 in amino acids: CASSYETYEQYF. In DNA form, the CDR3 reads TGTGCCAGCAGTTATGAGACCTACGAGCAGTACTTC.